This T cell receptor (beta chain) was sequenced for a study of a mutant IDH1 vaccine in newly diagnosed glioma. Study in general: The first vaccination came 4-6 weeks after radiotherapy alone, or with temozolomide cycles. Treated patients, averaging approximately 40 years, were 62.5% male and about 38% female. Study-level points and caveats: Top-clonotype changes in peripheral T cells seemed unrelated to pseudoprogression.

The time point was: week 23, last vaccination. Doses consisted of 300 ug of mutant IDH1 20-mer peptide each, paired with topical imiquimod. This clone occurred a few times. The antigen remains undetermined. CDR1 is KGHSH, CDR2 LQKENI, per germline. This CDR3 has 15 residues. The V segment lost 2 bases and the J segment 1 base; nucleotides outside the gene matches: 3. Profiling relied on immunoSEQ multiplex PCR, and the TCRdb table lists in-frame clones only, not all of them. The repertoire holds around 56,000 clones, roughly three quarters seen once, with approximately 8% in the top ten. This material consisted of PBMCs, taken from a glioma patient whose treatment included an IDH1 peptide vaccine. The receptor was isolated from a middle-aged woman with glioma. Some clones in this sample may be carry-over from other donors' samples. V usage is TRBV18 and J usage is TRBJ2-7; 9 bases fit TRBD2. The CDR3 is CASSPTAGGSYEQYF. Here the CDR3 DNA reads TGTGCCAGCTCACCAACCGCGGGGGGGTCCTACGAGCAGTACTTC.